This T cell receptor (beta chain) was recovered during a study of CD8+ T cells in alopecia areata. cDNA serving as the sequencing template came from extracted, reverse transcribed RNA. TCRdb's copy holds only in-frame clones and misses some; the assay was immunoSEQ multiplex PCR. Of around 160,000 clones listed, around three fifths are singletons. Findings and caveats of the study: Tofacitinib significantly reduced both scalp clonality and expanded CD8+ clones among the top 100. Tissue-resident alphabeta T cells belonging to normal skin likewise get sequenced within scalp specimens. Having just one nonresponder leaves the connection between baseline CD8+ expansion and response unresolved.

CDR1 and CDR2 (germline): KGHSH, LQKENI. V gave up 5 bases and J gave up 2 bases, with 7 bases separating them. The CDR3 is 13 residues long. Specified treatment: oral pan-JAK inhibitor, 5-10 mg twice daily. Peripheral blood and lesional scalp punch biopsies were taken from alopecia areata patients. A few counts support this clone. No antigen is known for it. The sequences come from CD4+ T cells sorted from blood, collected at week 24, from a patient treated with tofacitinib. The chain recombines TRBV18 with TRBJ1-3; a weak D match, TRBD1 (5 bases). The receptor comes from a human donor with alopecia areata. The CDR3 loop reads CASSSGPGNTIYF. The CDR3 coding sequence is TGTGCCAGCTCATCAGGGCCTGGAAACACCATATATTTT.